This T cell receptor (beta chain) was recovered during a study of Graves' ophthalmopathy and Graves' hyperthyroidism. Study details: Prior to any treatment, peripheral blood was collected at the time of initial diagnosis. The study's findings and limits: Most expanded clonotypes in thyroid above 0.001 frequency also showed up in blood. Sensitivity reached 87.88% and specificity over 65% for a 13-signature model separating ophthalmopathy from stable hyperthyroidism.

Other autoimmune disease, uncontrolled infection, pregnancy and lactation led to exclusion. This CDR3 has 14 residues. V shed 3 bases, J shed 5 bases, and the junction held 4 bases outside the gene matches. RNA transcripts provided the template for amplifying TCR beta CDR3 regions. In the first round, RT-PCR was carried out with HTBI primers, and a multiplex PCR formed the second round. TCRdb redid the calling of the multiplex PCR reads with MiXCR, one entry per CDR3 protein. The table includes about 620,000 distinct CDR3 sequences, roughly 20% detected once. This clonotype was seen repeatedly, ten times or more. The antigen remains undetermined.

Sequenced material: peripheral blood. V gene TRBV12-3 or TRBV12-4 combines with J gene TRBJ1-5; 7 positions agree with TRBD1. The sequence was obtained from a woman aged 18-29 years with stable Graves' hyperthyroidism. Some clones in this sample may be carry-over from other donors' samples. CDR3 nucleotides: TGTGCCAGCAGTTTTACAGGGGCCTATCAGCCCCAGCATTTT. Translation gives CASSFTGAYQPQHF.